The rows below give T cell receptor beta chains drawn from one sample of a study of blood T cell repertoires in COVID-19. Clones were sequenced by immunoSEQ multiplex PCR, and TCRdb holds only the in-frame ones, with some missing. Among 35,000 to 45,000 clones listed, approximately 70% were seen once. Specimen: peripheral blood. These receptors all come from a man older than 75 with acute or convalescent COVID-19. CDR3s leave out the opening cysteine and the closing phenylalanine or tryptophan.

J: TRBJ1-6
V: TRBV6-1
CDR3: ASSALGQGVNSPLH

J: TRBJ2-2
V: TRBV4-3
CDR3: ASSQENRMTGELF

J: TRBJ2-3
V: TRBV11-2
CDR3: ASSSPGLPTDTQY

J: TRBJ2-7
V: TRBV6-5
CDR3: ASRAGGSYEQY

J: TRBJ1-5
V: TRBV2
CDR3: ASSRHRVEQPQH

J: TRBJ2-3
V: TRBV7-8
CDR3: ASRSGRSTDTQY

J: TRBJ2-5
V: TRBV14
CDR3: ASSLGLRETQY

J: TRBJ2-3
V: TRBV9
CDR3: ASSGTPGQGARSGRGGVDTQY

J: TRBJ2-7
V: TRBV7-6
CDR3: ASRQTGLAGGEQY

J: TRBJ1-6
V: TRBV6-4
CDR3: ASSDYLTIDFNSPLH

J: TRBJ2-3
V: TRBV5-1
CDR3: ASSPLANTDTQY

J: TRBJ2-7
V: TRBV28
CDR3: ASSFIQGYEQY

J: TRBJ1-5
V: TRBV6-5
CDR3: ASSLQGNLAQPQH

J: TRBJ2-1
V: TRBV5-4
CDR3: ASSPGAAGPEQF

J: TRBJ2-5
V: TRBV6-2/TRBV6-3
CDR3: ASSSGQPGETQY

J: TRBJ2-1
V: TRBV2
CDR3: ASRVSAQNEQF

J: TRBJ1-1
V: TRBV5-1
CDR3: ASSPIPGGTEAF

J: TRBJ1-2
V: TRBV6-1
CDR3: ASSEAGGKRGYT

J: TRBJ1-1
V: TRBV29-1
CDR3: SVITGWGNTEAF

J: TRBJ2-4
V: TRBV28
CDR3: ASSPGFGNIQY

J: TRBJ1-1
V: TRBV19
CDR3: ASRGDRRNTEAF

J: TRBJ1-2
V: TRBV11-2
CDR3: ASSLADYGYT

J: TRBJ2-3
V: TRBV18
CDR3: ASRPGLAGVQDTQY

J: TRBJ2-2
V: TRBV12-3/TRBV12-4
CDR3: ASSRGVDGELF

J: TRBJ1-4
V: TRBV5-1
CDR3: ASSPRGSEKLF

J: TRBJ2-1
V: TRBV7-9
CDR3: ASSLYQGSNEQF

J: TRBJ2-7
V: TRBV6-1
CDR3: ASSESKGGTGTIYEQY

J: TRBJ1-3
V: TRBV13
CDR3: ASSFDRRSGNTIY

J: TRBJ2-1
V: TRBV7-9
CDR3: ASSLGGRAEQF

J: TRBJ1-1
V: TRBV2
CDR3: ASSPGQGRVTEAF

J: TRBJ1-5
V: TRBV7-8
CDR3: ASSLARQGGNQPQH

J: TRBJ2-3
V: TRBV11-2
CDR3: ASSRFGLAEGGDTQY

J: TRBJ2-3
V: TRBV30
CDR3: AWSVLGGGTDTQY

J: TRBJ1-1
V: TRBV9
CDR3: ASSVEPQGSTEAF

J: TRBJ1-1
V: TRBV20-1
CDR3: SAPTGQSAF